This T cell receptor (beta chain) was sequenced during a study of CXCR3-negative and CXCR3-positive naive CD8 T cells. Findings and limits, study-wide: When CXCR3-positive naive cells were set against CXCR3-negative naive cells, the former had more hydrophobic TRB CDR3s. Naive cells that were CXCR3-negative or CXCR3-positive used TRBV-TRBJ genes alike, while memory cells diverged.

UMI-labeled 5' RACE TRB cDNA libraries were prepared from the cells. No DNA is given; TCRdb re-called the 5' RACE reads and lists each CDR3 protein once. The ten most abundant clones cover around 1.7% of a sample with over 70,000 distinct CDR3 sequences. About this clonotype itself: Its specificity is not known.

Phenotypically, naive CD8+ T cells corresponded to CD45RO-CCR7+CD27+CD95-. Germline V gene sequence: CDR1 MNHEY, CDR2 SMNVEV (reference sequence). The CDR3 is 16 residues long. V is TRBV27 and J is TRBJ2-7; TCRdb indicates TRBD2, and absent DNA this call remains unverified. Sequenced input: naive CXCR3- CD8+ T cells from blood. Sample subset: CD45RO-CCR7+CD27+CD95- naive CD8+ T cells lacking CXCR3 (TNR3-). The clonotype originates from a human donor in good health. Some clones in this sample may be carry-over from other donors' samples. CDR3 loop: CASSLSGGALSYEQYF.